This TCR beta chain was observed in a study of T-cell memory formation after mild COVID-19 (TCRdb year 2021). For the study in its entirety: TCR sequence clusters from the two donors were found to be largely donor specific. T-cell clones expanding and contracting after mild COVID-19 in two donors were tracked by longitudinal TCRalpha and TCRbeta repertoire sequencing. Two young, previously healthy adult volunteers made up the cohort, one male and one female. Overall study results and their limits: The detection of some responding clones in pre-infection memory suggests that pre-existing cross-reactive memory T cells joined the SARS-CoV-2 response. Contracting CD4+ clones were located mainly in the CM and EM memory subsets, whereas CD8+ clones were found to be enriched in EMRA. SARS-CoV-2 specificity of the second-wave clones peaking on day 37 was not confirmed. Clones contracting from day 15 to 85 had balanced CD4/CD8 phenotypes, while a second wave expanding from day 15 to 37 was biased towards CD4+. Only a couple of mild cases were covered in the study, and larger cohorts including severe cases with pre-infection samples were considered necessary.

The sequencer was an Illumina NovaSeq 6000. Using 5'RACE with constant-segment primers, TCRalpha and TCRbeta cDNA libraries were constructed, with sample barcodes and unique molecular identifiers added in the process. RNA was extracted from every sample with Trizol reagent. Library amplification was performed in two PCR steps, and a second sample barcode and Illumina TruSeq adapters were introduced in the second step. Sequencing of libraries was performed on an Illumina NovaSeq with 2 x 150 bp paired-end reads. As for how the authors treated the data: Reads were demultiplexed and collapsed into UMI-guided consensus sequences with migec v1.2.7. Using mixcr v2.1.11, UMI consensuses were aligned to TRA and TRB V and J templates and then assembled into clonotypes. Clonotypes were classified as expanded or contracted when called significant by both edgeR and NoisET, with noise models trained on biological replicates. edgeR calls used a false discovery rate-adjusted p below 0.01 and a log2 fold-change threshold of 1. As an exploratory analysis of dynamics, PCA with hierarchical clustering was applied to max-normalized trajectories of the 1000 most abundant clonotypes. The CD4 or CD8 phenotype of responding clones was assigned using the separately sequenced CD4+ and CD8+ repertoires. TCRdb itself trimmed the public reads at Q25 with fastp, ran MiXCR and retained productive beta chains. Rows with one shared CDR3 protein collapse into an entry with the most common genes and DNA. TCRdb's processing, not the authors', yielded these V and J calls. Recorded for this sample are roughly 190,000 distinct CDR3 sequences; under 30% of them occurred a single time. 10% to 12% of the sample lies in the top ten.

Trimming removed 5 bases from V and 0 bases from J, leaving 11 bases between the germline ends. The CDR3 covers 14 residues, taking in both the cysteine and the phenylalanine. Of all the DNA, just the CDR3 is kept, 42 bases in frame from base 1. PBMCs were isolated by Ficoll-Paque density gradient centrifugation. On this clonotype: Its antigen remains undetermined. Base qualities are not at hand, and no much larger clone is one base apart.

The TCR comes from an adult woman who had mild COVID-19 (a few samples of this study predate the infection). The sample titles of this study are shuffled in the database, so cell type and time point are left out; the donor was told from shared clones. This chain is built from TRBV12-3 or TRBV12-4 and TRBJ2-7, with TRBD1 tentatively as D gene (5 bases match). The material sequenced was PBMCs or a T cell subset sorted from them (not recorded which). The nucleotide sequence reads as follows: TGTGCCAGCAGTCCCTCCAGGGTCTCCTACGAGCAGTACTTC. Translation gives CASSPSRVSYEQYF.